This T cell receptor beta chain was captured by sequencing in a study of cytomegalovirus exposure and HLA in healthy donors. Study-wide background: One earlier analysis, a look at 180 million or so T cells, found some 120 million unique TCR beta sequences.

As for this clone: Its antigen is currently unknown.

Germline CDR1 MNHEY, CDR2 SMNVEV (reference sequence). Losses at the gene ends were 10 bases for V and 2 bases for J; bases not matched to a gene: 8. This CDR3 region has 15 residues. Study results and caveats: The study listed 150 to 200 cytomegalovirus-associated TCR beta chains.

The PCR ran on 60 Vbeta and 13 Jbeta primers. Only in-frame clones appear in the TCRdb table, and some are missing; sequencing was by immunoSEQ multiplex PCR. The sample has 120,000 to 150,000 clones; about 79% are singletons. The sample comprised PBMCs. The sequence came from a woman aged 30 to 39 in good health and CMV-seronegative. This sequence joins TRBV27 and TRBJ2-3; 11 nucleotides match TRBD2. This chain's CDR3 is CATRGLAVFTDTQYF. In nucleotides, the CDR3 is TGTGCCACACGGGGACTAGCGGTTTTCACAGATACGCAGTATTTT.